What follows describes a single T cell receptor (beta chain). Its cognate antigen has yet to be identified. No much larger clonotype is one base removed from it; base qualities were not supplied. Receptors were amplified or captured by the immunoSEQ multiplex PCR assay. TCRdb provides this immuneACCESS table in a form limited to in-frame rearrangements. Some clones are lacking; in checked studies, under half of them reflect an unresolved V gene, and why the rest are absent is not known. Present in this sample are tens of thousands of clones, around 89% of which were seen just once. 1.2% of the sample rests with the top ten. The data stem from a study of T cell changes during pregnancy in multiple sclerosis (dated by TCRdb to about 2019). Background on the whole study: The study looked at changes in the T cell repertoire across pregnancy in women with multiple sclerosis.

The CDR3 runs 15 amino acids, cysteine and phenylalanine included. Solely the CDR3 DNA is kept, with 45 bases framed from the first base. The germline V end is reduced by 6 bases and the J end by 4 bases; junction bases left unmatched: 7. Based on the germline V gene, the CDR1 and CDR2 sequences are MDHEN and SYDVKM. The receptor comes from a female donor with multiple sclerosis, enrolled in a pregnancy study. The chain is assembled from TRBV28 and TRBJ1-5; the central 9 bases match TRBD1. Source: CD4+ T cells from peripheral blood mononuclear cells, taken in the second trimester of pregnancy. The nucleotide sequence is TGTGCCAGCAGAACAACAGGGGGCAGAAATCAGCCCCAGCATTTT. Its product reads: CASRTTGGRNQPQHF.